Listed here is a single T cell receptor beta chain. Its antigen remains unknown. This specimen comes from a study of shared clonotypes between healthy human individuals. The overall study: Three plates each covered CD4 naive and memory; CD8 naive two, CD8 memory one. Broader study findings: Sequencing depth was expected to affect clonotype sharing among donors.

For sorted subsets, about 190 ng DNA per replicate equaled 30,000 or so T cell genomes. Here immunoSEQ multiplex PCR was the method, and the copy in TCRdb shows in-frame clones only, minus some. This table has about 2 million clones, 95% appearing once. Division of CD4+ cells produced a CD45RA+ naive subset and a CD45RA-negative memory subset. This CDR3 is built from 14 residues. V lost 0 bases, J lost 8 bases, and 11 bases lay in between. CDR1 is SGHTA, CDR2 FQGNSA, per germline. The genes are TRBV7-2 and TRBJ2-1; D is undetermined. The TCR was taken from a man between 18 and 29 years old in good health. The source material was naive CD4+ T cells sorted from blood. Subset noted: CD45RA+ positively selected. In DNA, the CDR3 is TGTGCCAGCAGCTTAGCCACAGCATTGGATGAGCAGTTCTTC. As protein: CASSLATALDEQFF.